This TCR beta chain stems from a study of blood T cells in healthy people across ages. This CDR3 has 14 residues. V lost 6 bases, J lost 3 bases, and 7 bases stayed unmatched. Germline V CDR1 and CDR2: DFQATT, SNEGSKA (reference sequence). Sample-barcoded 5' priming and a J-beta primer mix drove a second PCR of about 7 to 11 cycles. TCRdb passed the 5' RACE reads through MiXCR, listing each CDR3 protein once. The repertoire holds more than 500,000 distinct CDR3 sequences, with 27% as singletons. To note about this clonotype: Its specificity is not known.

PBMCs numbering at least 6 million were isolated per sample. The study's findings and limits: Higher naive T cell percentage went strongly together with higher TCR beta diversity.

V gene TRBV20-1 combines with J gene TRBJ1-4, with 7 nucleotides matching TRBD1. This sequence was found in a woman in her 70s in good health. The sequenced sample was blood. CDR3 sequence: CSAVGQPANEKLFF. CDR3 sequence (DNA): TGCAGTGCCGTGGGACAGCCAGCTAATGAAAAACTGTTTTTT.